This T cell receptor (beta chain) emerged from a study of T-cell memory formation after mild COVID-19. Study background: Largely donor-specific sequence clusters came from two donors. Study conclusions and caveats: CD4+ contracting clones were found mainly in CM and EM, and CD8+ ones in EMRA.

Constant-segment primers were used for 5'RACE, and the resulting TCR alpha and TCR beta cDNA libraries carried sample barcodes and UMIs. MiXCR, applied by TCRdb to the 5' RACE reads, yields one record per CDR3 protein. The sample carries about 430,000 distinct CDR3 sequences, about a sixth recorded once. Losses at the gene ends were 6 bases for V and 4 bases for J; bases not matched to a gene: 7. This CDR3 spans 14 amino acids. Germline V gives CDR1 MNHEY, CDR2 SVGAGI. The sample holds a few counts of this clonotype. The antigen remains unidentified. Input material: PBMCs or a T cell subset sorted from them (not recorded which). The TCR was taken from a man aged 18 to 30 who had mild COVID-19 (a few samples of this study predate the infection). Cell type and time point are not known. The V gene is TRBV6-5, the J gene TRBJ1-1, with 8 bases aligning to TRBD1. The CDR3 DNA sequence: TGTGCCAGCAGCTTCGGACAGGGAACCACTGAAGCTTTCTTT. Translation gives CASSFGQGTTEAFF.